Each of the 23 T cell receptor beta chains below was sequenced from the same sample in a study of T-cell memory formation after mild COVID-19. Each CDR3 protein gets one entry after TCRdb re-called the 5' RACE reads with MiXCR. The table has under 250,000 distinct CDR3 sequences, approximately 15% seen once; the top ten hold 2.1%. Sequenced: PBMCs or a T cell subset sorted from them (not recorded which). The receptors were gathered from an adult woman who had mild COVID-19 (a few samples of this study predate the infection). Cell type and time point are not known.

This clonotype was detected ten times or more. The chain uses TRBV12-3 or TRBV12-4 and TRBJ2-1; TRBD2 agrees at 9 bases. The CDR3 contains 15 residues. V lost 5 bases to trimming and J lost 8 bases; unmatched junction nucleotides: 10. The DNA for the CDR3 is TGTGCCAGCAGTCCTAGCGGGAACCTCCGGGATGAGCAGTTCTTC. Amino acids: CASSPSGNLRDEQFF.

This chain connects TRBV19 to TRBJ2-3, with D perhaps assigned TRBD1 or TRBD2 (5 bases each). The V and J ends lost 7 bases and 2 bases respectively, with 19 bases between them. The CDR3 runs 16 residues. Germline V gene data show CDR1 as LNHDA and CDR2 as SQIVND (reference sequence). CDR3 nucleotides: TGTGCCAGTACCCTAACGGGACCGAACCCCACAGATACGCAGTATTTT. This codes for CASTLTGPNPTDTQYF.

This clonotype has only a few counts. V gene TRBV7-8 combines with J gene TRBJ1-2, with a tentative D call TRBD1 (5 bases). V was clipped by 2 bases and J by 7 bases, with 14 bases between them. The CDR3 is 14 residues long. Germline V CDR1 and CDR2: SGHVS, FQNEAQ. Here the CDR3 reads CASSLTRDGFGYTF. In DNA, the CDR3 is TGTGCCAGCAGCTTAACCCGGGACGGCTTTGGCTACACCTTC.

This clonotype was observed once. V is TRBV7-9 and J is TRBJ2-2; D is unclear. The V and J ends lost 1 base and 3 bases respectively, with 6 bases between them. Germline CDR1 is SEHNR and CDR2 is FQNEAQ (reference sequence). There are 14 residues in the CDR3. The CDR3 bases are TGTGCCAGCAGCTTAGTGGCGGACACCGGGGAGCTGTTTTTT. This codes for CASSLVADTGELFF.

This clonotype was detected only a few times. The chain combines TRBV5-4 with TRBJ2-4; 8 bases fit TRBD2. After removal of 3 bases from V and 8 bases from J, the junction contained 1 base not matched to a gene. There are 12 residues in the CDR3. Germline V gene sequence: CDR1 SGHNT, CDR2 YYREEE (reference sequence). The CDR3 loop is CASSSGGDIQYF. The CDR3 DNA follows: TGTGCCAGCAGCTCCGGGGGGGACATTCAGTACTTC.

This clonotype has only a few counts. The chain recombines TRBV29-1 with TRBJ2-5; 9 bases are a match to TRBD1. The CDR3 runs 12 residues. With 7 bases clipped from V and 4 bases from J, the junction kept 4 bases outside the gene matches. CDR1 SQVTM and CDR2 ANQGSEA come from the germline V gene. The CDR3 here is CSAGTGIETQYF. The CDR3 DNA follows: TGCAGCGCAGGGACAGGGATAGAGACCCAGTACTTC. Based on the CDR3 plus reference TRBV29-1 and TRBJ2-5, the full variable domain is SAVISQKPSRDICQRGTSLTIQCQVDSQVTMMFWYRQQPGQSLTLIATANQGSEATYESGFVIDKFPISRPNLTFSTLTVSNMSPEDSSIYLCSAGTGIETQYFGPGTRLLVL.

This clonotype was observed a handful of times. The chain employs TRBV7-9 and TRBJ1-4, with D perhaps matching TRBD1 (6 bases). The germline gives CDR1 SEHNR, CDR2 FQNEAQ (reference sequence). Trimming took 4 bases from V and 8 from J, leaving 17 bases between them. The CDR3 runs 15 residues. The CDR3 bases are TGTGCCAGCAGCTCCCCGGGGGCCATGGGGGAAAAACTGTTTTTT. Protein product: CASSSPGAMGEKLFF.

This clonotype has only a few counts. J is TRBJ2-1 and V is TRBV14; D is ambiguous. Germline V gene sequence: CDR1 SGHDN, CDR2 FVKESK. V was trimmed by 2 bases and J by 10 bases, leaving 12 bases between them. This CDR3 region has 13 residues. The CDR3: CASSQFGPAEQFF. The CDR3 DNA reads TGTGCCAGCAGCCAATTCGGGCCCGCGGAGCAGTTCTTC.

This clonotype occurred a few times. The chain is built from TRBV25-1 and TRBJ1-4; D is unclear. Trimming left V 4 bases short and J 4 bases short, with 13 bases between. This CDR3 has 15 residues. The germline V gene encodes CDR1 MGHDK and CDR2 SYGVNS. CDR3 sequence reads: CASSAPGRNNEKLFF. The CDR3 DNA follows: TGTGCCAGCAGTGCCCCCGGACGGAATAATGAAAAACTGTTTTTT.

V gene TRBV6-2 or TRBV6-3 combines with J gene TRBJ2-7; no definite D call. The V end was cut by 2 bases, the J end by 7 bases, with 9 bases between. The CDR3 covers 12 residues. The germline V gene encodes CDR1 MNHEY and CDR2 SVGEGT. In DNA, the CDR3 is TGTGCCAGCAGTTACAGGGTCGAGGAGCAGTACTTC. Translation: CASSYRVEEQYF.

The V call is TRBV27, the J call TRBJ2-7; 9 bases are shared with TRBD1. This CDR3 region has 17 residues. The germline V gene has CDR1 MNHEY and CDR2 SMNVEV (reference sequence). Unmatched junction bases numbered 14, after V lost 2 bases and J lost 6 bases. The CDR3 protein is CASSLSPFRQGDFEQYF. The CDR3, as DNA: TGTGCCAGCAGTTTAAGCCCTTTTAGACAGGGGGATTTCGAGCAGTACTTC.

The V and J genes are TRBV10-3 and TRBJ1-4, with TRBD1 matching over 10 bases. V dropped 0 bases and J dropped 8; count of bases not matched to a gene: 3. Germline assignment: CDR1 ENHRY and CDR2 SYGVKD. CDR3 length equals 15 residues. This CDR3 reads CAISESSGQGEKLFF. In DNA form, the CDR3 reads TGTGCCATCAGTGAGTCATCGGGACAGGGGGAAAAACTGTTTTTT.

By sample fraction, this clonotype is medium-sized. The rearrangement uses TRBV5-4 and TRBJ2-6, with TRBD1 as a possible D gene (6 bases). CDR3 length: 17 amino acids. V was shortened by 4 bases and J by 0 bases, with 14 bases between the two germline ends. CDR1 is SGHNT and CDR2 is YYREEE in the germline V gene (reference sequence). CDR3 DNA sequence: TGTGCCAGCAGCACCCTGACAGGCCCCTCTGGGGCCAACGTCCTGACTTTC. This translates into CASSTLTGPSGANVLTF.

The sample holds a few counts of this clonotype. The chain employs TRBV19 and TRBJ2-1; 7 positions match TRBD2. Per germline, CDR1 LNHDA and CDR2 SQIVND (reference sequence). V shed 1 base, J shed 6 bases, and the junction held 12 bases outside the gene matches. The CDR3 consists of 17 residues. CDR3 in amino acids: CASSIGGGSGAGNEQFF. Written as DNA, the CDR3 is TGTGCCAGTAGTATAGGAGGAGGGAGCGGGGCCGGCAATGAGCAGTTCTTC. The variable domain in full, with the rest retrieved from reference TRBV19 and TRBJ2-1, is DGGITQSPKYLFRKEGQNVTLSCEQNLNHDAMYWYRQDPGQGLRLIYYSQIVNDFQKGDIAEGYSVSREKKESFPLTVTSAQKNPTAFYLCASSIGGGSGAGNEQFFGPGTRLTVL.

This sequence joins TRBV2 and TRBJ1-5, with a tentative D call TRBD1 (6 bases). CDR1 is SNHLY, CDR2 FYNNEI, per germline. The CDR3 totals 15 residues. Trimming cost V 9 bases and J 2 bases, with 17 bases left between them. CDR3 nucleotides: TGTGCCAGTGGGGTGTCGGGGGCTGGCAATCAGCCCCAGCATTTT. Encoded protein: CASGVSGAGNQPQHF.

This chain uses TRBV4-3 with TRBJ2-1; 7 bases are shared with TRBD2. The V segment lost 1 base and the J segment 4 bases; nucleotides outside the gene matches: 7. Germline V gene lookup returns CDR1 LGHNA and CDR2 YSLEER. This CDR3 has 16 amino acids. This CDR3 is CASSQVVASGYNEQFF. The CDR3 DNA reads TGCGCCAGCAGCCAAGTCGTTGCTAGCGGTTACAATGAGCAGTTCTTC.

This clonotype was detected only a few times. This rearrangement joins TRBV6-6 to TRBJ1-4, with unresolved D. The ends were cut back, 6 bases at V and 7 bases at J, with 12 bases in the middle. CDR3 size: 13 residues. Germline V lookup: CDR1 MNHNY, CDR2 SVGAGI (reference sequence). The CDR3 sequence is CASRYQSGEKLFF. For the CDR3, the DNA is TGTGCCAGCAGGTACCAGTCGGGTGAAAAACTGTTTTTT.

There are a few counts of this clonotype. The chain employs TRBV7-2 and TRBJ2-6, with no clear D. The CDR3 contains 15 residues. V was shortened by 5 bases and J by 0 bases, with 8 bases between the two germline ends. The germline V gene has CDR1 SGHTA and CDR2 FQGNSA. In DNA form, the CDR3 reads TGTGCCAGCAGCCGGCGGACCTCTGGGGCCAACGTCCTGACTTTC. Amino acid sequence: CASSRRTSGANVLTF.

This clonotype was detected only a few times. V and J are TRBV7-3 and TRBJ2-3, with 10 positions matching TRBD2. The CDR3 has 16 amino acids. Germline V gene lookup returns CDR1 SGHTA and CDR2 FQGTGA. Trimming took 2 bases from V and 4 from J; bases not matched to a gene: 6. The CDR3 DNA sequence: TGTGCCAGCAGCTTAGGCCTAGCGGGAGCCTCAGATACGCAGTATTTT. Amino acids: CASSLGLAGASDTQYF.

This chain connects TRBV11-1 to TRBJ2-2; D is undetermined. The germline V gene has CDR1 SGHAT and CDR2 FQDESV (reference sequence). This CDR3 region has 15 residues. Between the trimmed V and J ends, which lost 1 base and 1 base, there was a span of 7 bases. The DNA of the CDR3 is TGTGCCAGCAGCTTAGATGGCAGGAACACCGGGGAGCTGTTTTTT. Protein product: CASSLDGRNTGELFF.

The chain is built from TRBV7-8 and TRBJ1-1; D remains unclear. The CDR3 length is 14 residues. Germline lookup yields CDR1 SGHVS and CDR2 FQNEAQ. V was cut by 2 bases and J by 1 base, with 8 bases left in between. The CDR3: CASSLLRKNTEAFF. CDR3 coding DNA: TGTGCCAGCAGCTTATTACGGAAGAACACTGAAGCTTTCTTT.

CDR3 sequence: CASSTGRRGRSEAFF. The CDR3 bases are TGTGCCAGCAGCACGGGGAGGAGGGGGAGATCCGAAGCTTTCTTT. The chain couples TRBV7-9 to TRBJ1-1; the D gene is possibly TRBD1 (6 bases). The CDR3 length is 15 residues. Germline-derived CDR1 and CDR2 are SEHNR and FQNEAQ (reference sequence). V was clipped by 5 bases and J by 8 bases, with 21 bases between them.

This clonotype was counted between two and nine times. The chain has TRBV5-1 and TRBJ2-2; possible D gene TRBD2, 5 bases. V was clipped by 6 bases and J by 4 bases, with 16 bases between them. This CDR3 is built from 15 residues. The germline V gene has CDR1 SGHRS and CDR2 YFSETQ. The CDR3 nucleotides are TGCGCCAGCACCCTAGGTAGCCGGGGCACCGGGGAGCTGTTTTTT. It specifies CASTLGSRGTGELFF. The complete variable domain, with remaining parts taken from reference TRBV5-1 and TRBJ2-2, reads KAGVTQTPRYLIKTRGQQVTLSCSPISGHRSVSWYQQTPGQGLQFLFEYFSETQRNKGNFPGRFSGRQFSNSRSEMNVSTLELGDSALYLCASTLGSRGTGELFFGEGSRLTVL.